The 26 T cell receptor beta chains below were found in one sample sequenced in a study of T cells after yellow fever vaccination. TCRdb re-called the 5' RACE reads through MiXCR, storing one row per CDR3 protein. Found here are some 600,000 distinct CDR3 sequences, about a sixth of them singletons; the top ten hold approximately 15%. This specimen was PBMCs, taken about 5 days after the first yellow fever vaccination. The origin of the receptors is a man between 18 and 29 years old who received the YFV17D yellow fever vaccine.

This chain links TRBV24-1 with TRBJ2-5, with D possibly TRBD2 on 5 matching bases. The CDR3 contains 13 residues. V was pared by 3 bases and J by 2 bases, with 6 bases between. Germline values: CDR1 KGHDR, CDR2 SFDVKD. Written as DNA, the CDR3 is TGTGCCACCAGTGATCCGGGGCAAGAGACCCAGTACTTC. Translation: CATSDPGQETQYF.

This clonotype has only a few counts. This chain connects TRBV20-1 to TRBJ2-7; 12 bases match TRBD1. CDR1 and CDR2 (germline): DFQATT, SNEGSKA (reference sequence). This CDR3 has 14 residues. V lost 3 bases and J lost 2; bases outside the gene matches: 2. The CDR3: CSASRDRGPYEQYV. CDR3 DNA sequence: TGCAGTGCTAGCCGGGACAGGGGGCCCTACGAGCAGTACGTC.

Only a few counts were recorded for this clonotype. The chain employs TRBV5-6 and TRBJ1-5; 10 bases line up with TRBD1. Germline loops: CDR1 SGHDT, CDR2 YYEEEE. The V gene end was trimmed by 2 bases and the J gene end by 5 bases; junction bases not matched to a gene: 4. The CDR3 has 15 residues. CDR3 DNA sequence: TGTGCCAGCAGCTTAGGGACAGGGGAACATCAGCCCCAGCATTTT. Protein: CASSLGTGEHQPQHF.

The CDR3 nucleotides read TGTGCCAGCGATTTTGGGGACCCTGGGGACGAGCAGTACTTC. Encoded protein: CASDFGDPGDEQYF. This chain links TRBV7-2 with TRBJ2-7; either TRBD1 or TRBD2 may fit D (5 bases each). Germline V gene sequence: CDR1 SGHTA, CDR2 FQGNSA. This CDR3 has 14 residues. Trimming shortened V by 8 bases and J by 5 bases, and 19 bases separated the two germline ends.

Only a few counts were recorded for this clonotype. The chain couples TRBV5-1 to TRBJ2-1, with D perhaps TRBD2 (7 bases). V lost 0 bases and J lost 10, with 20 bases in between. The CDR3 contains 16 residues. The germline gives CDR1 SGHRS, CDR2 YFSETQ. In DNA form, the CDR3 reads TGCGCCAGCAGCTTGGCGGGGAGGGGGGGGCCAATGGAGCAGTTCTTC. This gives the protein CASSLAGRGGPMEQFF. The entire variable domain, with the rest obtained from reference TRBV5-1 and TRBJ2-1, is as follows: KAGVTQTPRYLIKTRGQQVTLSCSPISGHRSVSWYQQTPGQGLQFLFEYFSETQRNKGNFPGRFSGRQFSNSRSEMNVSTLELGDSALYLCASSLAGRGGPMEQFFGPGTRLTVL.

The chain links TRBV6-2 or TRBV6-3 to TRBJ1-3; D unresolved. The germline CDR1 and CDR2 sequences are MNHEY and SVGEGT. Trimming shortened V by 4 bases and J by 0 bases, and 10 bases separated the two germline ends. The CDR3 is 15 residues long. CDR3 DNA: TGTGCCAGCAGTTCAATCGGCTTCTCTGGAAACACCATATATTTT. It yields the protein CASSSIGFSGNTIYF.

This clonotype was observed a handful of times. The genes are TRBV6-2 or TRBV6-3 and TRBJ1-6; D remains unclear. Germline V gene sequence: CDR1 MNHEY, CDR2 SVGEGT. The CDR3 has 17 amino acids. V gave up 2 bases and J gave up 3 bases, with 14 bases separating them. CDR3 in amino acids: CASSYGSSQSYNSPLHF. The CDR3 DNA sequence: TGTGCCAGCAGTTACGGGTCGAGTCAGAGCTATAATTCACCCCTCCACTTT.

At least ten counts were recorded for this clonotype. This chain joins TRBV24-1 and TRBJ2-3; D gene uncertain. Between the trimmed V and J ends, which lost 4 bases and 1 base, there was a span of 11 bases. Germline assignment: CDR1 KGHDR and CDR2 SFDVKD. The CDR3 totals 15 residues. In nucleotides, the CDR3 is TGTGCCACCAGTGACCCGCCGAAGGGCACAGATACGCAGTATTTT. This gives the protein CATSDPPKGTDTQYF.

The chain carries TRBV6-5 and TRBJ2-1, with 7 bases lining up with TRBD2. V was pared by 1 base and J by 8 bases, with 8 bases of the junction left unmatched. Germline assignment: CDR1 MNHEY and CDR2 SVGAGI. The CDR3 has 15 amino acids. The CDR3 DNA follows: TGTGCCAGCAGTTACTTTACGGGGGGAGGCGATGAGCAGTTCTTC. This sequence encodes CASSYFTGGGDEQFF.

In its sample, this clonotype was seen a few times. The germline gene is not matched at one end of the junction; a read error may be the cause. V usage is TRBV5-1 and J usage is TRBJ2-7; 12 positions match TRBD2. CDR1 and CDR2 from the germline V gene are SGHRS and YFSETQ. The CDR3 runs to 15 residues. CDR3 residues: CASSLTSGGSYQQYF. The CDR3 DNA reads as TGCGCCAGCAGCTTGACTAGCGGGGGGTCCTACCAGCAGTACTTC.

The rearrangement uses TRBV6-1 and TRBJ2-7; D perhaps matches TRBD1 (6 bases). Germline V gives CDR1 MNHNS, CDR2 SASEGT. The CDR3 length is 12 residues. Trimming pared 6 bases from V and 2 bases from J, leaving 8 bases between. The CDR3 DNA sequence: TGTGCCAGCAGGAGGACAGCCTACGAGCAGTACGTC. Its protein product is CASRRTAYEQYV.

The chain employs TRBV4-2 and TRBJ2-7, with 7 bases lining up with TRBD1. V shed 6 bases, J shed 3 bases, and the junction held 8 bases outside the gene matches. Germline CDR1 and CDR2: LGHNA and YNFKEQ. The CDR3 length is 14 residues. CDR3 amino acids: CASSPGTAGYEQYF. CDR3 in DNA: TGTGCCAGCAGTCCCGGGACAGCCGGCTACGAGCAGTACTTC.

This chain joins TRBV30 and TRBJ2-7, with TRBD1 matching 8 bases. The CDR3 contains 14 residues. Germline V CDR1 and CDR2: GTSNPN, SVGIG (reference sequence). V shed 3 bases, J shed 6 bases, and the junction held 10 bases outside the gene matches. DNA of the CDR3: TGTGCCTGGAGCGGGACAGGACTAAACTTCGAGCAGTACTTC. It translates to CAWSGTGLNFEQYF.

The chain recombines TRBV11-1 with TRBJ2-5; the D gene is possibly TRBD1 (5 bases). CDR1 SGHAT and CDR2 FQDESV come from the germline V gene (reference sequence). V was pared by 5 bases and J by 4 bases, with 26 bases between. This CDR3 is built from 18 residues. This CDR3 is CASSQRGGRLLSRETQYF. CDR3 coding DNA: TGTGCCAGCAGCCAAAGGGGTGGCAGACTCCTAAGCAGAGAGACCCAGTACTTC.

The gene calls are TRBV21-1 and TRBJ2-5; the table gives TRBD1 as D, unverified against the DNA. TRBV21-1 counts as a pseudogene. The CDR3 is made up of 14 amino acids. In DNA form, the CDR3 reads TGTGCCAGCAGCACCACAGACAGGGGTGAGACCCAGTACTTC. Translated: CASSTTDRGETQYF.

This clonotype was found a few times. The gene calls are TRBV7-9 and TRBJ2-7; D uncertain. Germline V gives CDR1 SEHNR, CDR2 FQNEAQ (reference sequence). The CDR3 has 13 amino acids. V was shortened by 6 bases and J by 0 bases, with 9 bases between the two germline ends. CDR3 in DNA: TGTGCCAGCAGATCCGACACCTCCTACGAGCAGTACTTC. Translation gives CASRSDTSYEQYF.

This clonotype came up many times. J is TRBJ2-3 and V is TRBV6-6, with TRBD2 as a possible D gene (5 bases). V was clipped by 9 bases and J by 4 bases, with 11 bases between them. Germline lookup yields CDR1 MNHNY and CDR2 SVGAGI (reference sequence). The length of the CDR3 is 12 residues. DNA for the CDR3: TGTGCCAGAAAAACTAGAGCAGATACGCAGTATTTT. Translated: CARKTRADTQYF.

This chain connects TRBV12-3 or TRBV12-4 to TRBJ1-1, with D perhaps TRBD1 (5 bases). The CDR3 extends over 15 amino acids. Trimming shortened V by 3 bases and J by 0 bases, and 11 bases separated the two germline ends. The CDR3, as DNA: TGTGCCAGCAGTTTCGGGGGGAAGGTGAACACTGAAGCTTTCTTT. It encodes CASSFGGKVNTEAFF.

The V gene is TRBV18, the J gene TRBJ2-3; 12 bases agree with TRBD2. This CDR3 is built from 19 residues. The V segment lost 3 bases and the J segment 0 bases; nucleotides outside the gene matches: 10. Germline CDR1 KGHSH, CDR2 LQKENI. CDR3 in amino acids: CASSPVTSGGATSTDTQYF. The CDR3 nucleotides are TGTGCCAGCTCACCGGTGACTAGCGGGGGAGCGACCAGCACAGATACGCAGTATTTT.

The chain combines TRBV7-2 with TRBJ2-2; D gene uncertain. Trimming stripped 4 bases from V and 6 bases from J, with 9 bases between. The CDR3 runs to 13 residues. The germline gives CDR1 SGHTA, CDR2 FQGNSA. CDR3 sequence (DNA): TGTGCCAGCAGCTGGCTAGGTCCCGGGGAGCTGTTTTTT. It specifies CASSWLGPGELFF.

This clonotype was recorded a few times. The chain combines TRBV4-3 with TRBJ1-1; D not certain. V was cut by 0 bases and J by 10 bases, with 12 bases left in between. CDR3 size: 13 residues. Looked up from germline, CDR1 is LGHNA and CDR2 is YSLEER. The CDR3 DNA reads as TGCGCCAGCAGCCAAGATTACGGGATAGGAGCTTTCTTT. It yields the protein CASSQDYGIGAFF.

In its sample, this clonotype was seen many times. The V call is TRBV18, the J call TRBJ1-1; D gene ambiguous. Trimming removed 0 bases from V and 1 base from J, with 3 bases in between. Germline-derived CDR1 and CDR2 are KGHSH and LQKENI. The CDR3 contains 13 residues. The CDR3 is CASSPPENTEAFF. The DNA for the CDR3 is TGTGCCAGCTCACCACCAGAGAACACTGAAGCTTTCTTT.

The chain links TRBV5-4 to TRBJ1-1, with D perhaps TRBD1 (5 bases). The CDR3 covers 16 residues. The V end lost 5 bases, the J end lost 0 bases, and 17 bases lay between the germline ends. Germline V gives CDR1 SGHNT, CDR2 YYREEE (reference sequence). CDR3 sequence reads: CASSRPGTFVNTEAFF. CDR3 sequence (DNA): TGTGCCAGCAGTCGTCCCGGGACGTTTGTGAACACTGAAGCTTTCTTT.

The chain employs TRBV10-3 and TRBJ2-3, with D perhaps matching TRBD1 or TRBD2 (6 bases each). With 6 bases removed from V and 2 bases from J, the gap between germline ends came to 18 bases. The CDR3 is 16 amino acids. Germline lookup yields CDR1 ENHRY and CDR2 SYGVKD. CDR3 sequence reads: CAISSGVVGLTDTQYF. Here the CDR3 DNA reads TGTGCCATCAGCTCAGGGGTGGTGGGACTCACAGATACGCAGTATTTT.

This clonotype came up a few times. The V and J genes are TRBV12-3 or TRBV12-4 and TRBJ2-5; D is ambiguous. This CDR3 region has 11 residues. V was cut by 7 bases and J by 4 bases, with 7 bases left in between. This chain's CDR3 is CASTSGETQYF. CDR3 in DNA: TGTGCCAGCACCTCGGGAGAGACCCAGTACTTC.

The rearrangement joins TRBV7-9 to TRBJ2-1, with 8 nucleotides matching TRBD1. V lost 7 bases, J lost 1 base, and 6 bases stayed unmatched. Germline assignment: CDR1 SEHNR and CDR2 FQNEAQ (reference sequence). The CDR3 sequence is 15 residues long. CDR3 DNA: TGTGCCAGCAACCCCGGGACAGGTTCCTACAATGAGCAGTTCTTC. As protein: CASNPGTGSYNEQFF. Using reference TRBV7-9 and TRBJ2-1 for the parts outside the CDR3, the full variable domain is DTGVSQNPRHKITKRGQNVTFRCDPISEHNRLYWYRQTLGQGPEFLTYFQNEAQLEKSRLLSDRFSAERPKGSFSTLEIQRTEQGDSAMYLCASNPGTGSYNEQFFGPGTRLTVL.